This entry lists 25 T cell receptor beta chains sequenced from one sample in a study of neurological immune-mediated disorders. Each CDR3 protein is one row after TCRdb ran MiXCR on the 5' RACE reads. Among about 59,000 distinct CDR3 sequences listed, about 13% were seen once. Sample: PBMCs. The receptors stem from a woman aged 55-70 years with HTLV-1-associated myelopathy (HAM/TSP).

On this clonotype itself: One end of the junction does not line up with germline, which may come from a read error. The rearrangement uses TRBV5-1 and TRBJ2-1, with TRBD1 matching 12 bases. The CDR3 sequence is 15 residues long. CDR1 is SGHRS, CDR2 YFSETQ, per germline. The CDR3 coding sequence is TGCGCCAACAGCCCCAGGGGACAGGGGGCCCTTGAGCAGTTCTTC. Translation gives CANSPRGQGALEQFF.

This clonotype was observed at least ten times. The chain is built from TRBV5-1 and TRBJ2-5, with a tentative D call TRBD2 (5 bases). Germline lookup yields CDR1 SGHRS and CDR2 YFSETQ. Trimming took 1 base from V and 1 from J, leaving 11 bases between them. This CDR3 spans 15 amino acids. CDR3 nucleotides: TGCGCCAGCAGCTTGTCATTGGAGGTCCAAGAGACCCAGTACTTC. Residues: CASSLSLEVQETQYF.

In its sample, this clonotype was seen many times. The V and J genes are TRBV7-2 and TRBJ2-1; TRBD2 agrees at 8 bases. From germline, CDR1 is SGHTA and CDR2 FQGNSA. With 5 bases clipped from V and 6 bases from J, the junction kept 9 bases outside the gene matches. The CDR3 is 15 amino acids. The CDR3 sequence is CASSEAGVPSNEQFF. CDR3 bases: TGTGCCAGCAGCGAAGCGGGAGTCCCCTCCAATGAGCAGTTCTTC. The full variable domain, in which reference TRBV7-2 and TRBJ2-1 provide the parts outside the CDR3, is GAGVSQSPSNKVTEKGKDVELRCDPISGHTALYWYRQSLGQGLEFLIYFQGNSAPDKSGLPSDRFSAERTGGSVSTLTIQRTQQEDSAVYLCASSEAGVPSNEQFFGPGTRLTVL.

The table lists this clonotype with a few counts. The J gene is TRBJ2-3, the V gene TRBV12-3 or TRBV12-4, with D possibly being TRBD1 or TRBD2 (6 bases each). V was shortened by 2 bases and J by 6 bases, with 21 bases between the two germline ends. The CDR3 has 17 residues. The DNA for the CDR3 is TGTGCCAGCAGTTTAATAACTACGGTGGGGGGCATGGATACGCAGTATTTT. Translated: CASSLITTVGGMDTQYF.

This clonotype was seen repeatedly, ten times or more. The chain employs TRBV29-1 and TRBJ2-5, with D hard to call. V lost 5 bases and J 2 bases, leaving 9 bases between the germline ends. Germline assignment: CDR1 SQVTM and CDR2 ANQGSEA. This CDR3 has 12 residues. The CDR3 sequence: CSVMDRQETQYF. The CDR3 coding sequence is TGCAGCGTTATGGACCGGCAAGAGACCCAGTACTTC. Based on the CDR3 plus reference TRBV29-1 and TRBJ2-5, the full variable domain is SAVISQKPSRDICQRGTSLTIQCQVDSQVTMMFWYRQQPGQSLTLIATANQGSEATYESGFVIDKFPISRPNLTFSTLTVSNMSPEDSSIYLCSVMDRQETQYFGPGTRLLVL.

Ten or more counts support this clonotype. The J gene is TRBJ2-7, the V gene TRBV5-1; 9 bases match TRBD2. This CDR3 comprises 14 residues. The germline V gene has CDR1 SGHRS and CDR2 YFSETQ. The V and J ends lost 4 bases and 2 bases, in that order; junction bases with no gene match: 4. CDR3 DNA sequence: TGCGCCAGCAGCCAGCGGGAGGAGACCTACGAGCAGTACTTC. Translation: CASSQREETYEQYF. Looking up the rest from reference TRBV5-1 and TRBJ2-7 gives the full variable domain: KAGVTQTPRYLIKTRGQQVTLSCSPISGHRSVSWYQQTPGQGLQFLFEYFSETQRNKGNFPGRFSGRQFSNSRSEMNVSTLELGDSALYLCASSQREETYEQYFGPGTRLTVT.

There are many counts of this clonotype. The chain joins TRBV9 to TRBJ2-1, with TRBD2 matching 11 bases. CDR3 size: 16 residues. CDR1 and CDR2 from the germline V gene are SGDLS and YYNGEE. Trimming removed 4 bases from V and 7 bases from J; junction bases left unmatched: 10. The CDR3 loop reads CASSPDSGTSGNEQFF. The CDR3, as DNA: TGTGCCAGCAGCCCCGACTCGGGGACTAGCGGAAATGAGCAGTTCTTC.

At least ten counts were recorded for this clonotype. The CDR3 DNA is TGCGCCAGCAGCTTGGATGTGATGAACACTGAAGCTTTCTTT. Translation: CASSLDVMNTEAFF. This chain links TRBV5-1 with TRBJ1-1; no clear D. Germline CDR1 is SGHRS and CDR2 is YFSETQ. V lost 0 bases and J 0 bases, leaving 6 bases between the germline ends. The CDR3 consists of 14 residues.

This clonotype has a count of ten or more. The chain joins TRBV29-1 to TRBJ2-7; 12 positions match TRBD1. CDR3 size: 14 residues. V was pared by 3 bases and J by 6 bases, with 6 bases of the junction left unmatched. Germline CDR1 and CDR2: SQVTM and ANQGSEA. CDR3 in amino acids: CSVERDRGHGEQYF. The CDR3 DNA follows: TGCAGCGTTGAGCGGGACAGGGGGCATGGCGAGCAGTACTTC.

This clonotype was seen at least ten times. The V call is TRBV3-1, the J call TRBJ2-2, with D maybe TRBD2 (7 bases). Trimming took 0 bases from V and 5 from J, leaving 16 bases between them. The CDR3 loop spans 17 amino acids. Germline loops: CDR1 LGHDT, CDR2 YNNKEL (reference sequence). For the CDR3, the DNA is TGTGCCAGCAGCCAAGATACGACGGGGGGACAAACCGGGGAGCTGTTTTTT. Encoded protein: CASSQDTTGGQTGELFF.

A few counts support this clonotype. The rearrangement joins TRBV5-1 to TRBJ2-5; D remains ambiguous. Germline-derived CDR1 and CDR2 are SGHRS and YFSETQ. The length of the CDR3 is 15 residues. Trimming removed 3 bases from V and 5 bases from J, with 17 bases in between. In DNA form, the CDR3 reads TGCGCCAGCAGCTCTATGACCGGTCCGATGGAGACCCAGTACTTC. Protein: CASSSMTGPMETQYF.

This chain uses TRBV6-5 with TRBJ2-7; D may match TRBD1 or TRBD2 (6 bases each). The CDR3 spans 14 residues. The ends were cut back, 2 bases at V and 1 base at J, with 9 bases in the middle. Germline-derived CDR1 and CDR2 are MNHEY and SVGAGI. Written as DNA, the CDR3 is TGTGCCAGCAGTTACAGGGGGGATTCCTACGAGCAGTACTTC. It specifies CASSYRGDSYEQYF.

This clonotype occurred many times. The rearrangement uses TRBV6-6 and TRBJ2-3, with TRBD1 matching 8 bases. The CDR3 loop spans 16 amino acids. J lost 5 bases, V lost 7 bases, and 14 bases had no gene match. Germline V gives CDR1 MNHNY, CDR2 SVGAGI (reference sequence). The CDR3 DNA follows: TGTGCCAGCACCAACCCACCCGGACAGGGAGGAGATACGCAGTATTTT. Translation: CASTNPPGQGGDTQYF.

V gene TRBV14 combines with J gene TRBJ2-5, with 8 positions matching TRBD1. Germline assignment: CDR1 SGHDN and CDR2 FVKESK. V gave up 5 bases and J gave up 3 bases; unmatched junction bases: 14. The CDR3 has 17 residues. The chain's CDR3 is CASSTNTPGTGEETQYF. In nucleotides, the CDR3 is TGTGCCAGCAGCACCAATACCCCCGGGACAGGTGAAGAGACCCAGTACTTC.

This clonotype was seen at least ten times. The chain joins TRBV24-1 to TRBJ2-2; possibly TRBD1 for D (6 bases). Trimming removed 3 bases at V and 9 bases at J, with 16 bases between. CDR1 is KGHDR and CDR2 is SFDVKD in the germline V gene. This CDR3 has 15 residues. CDR3 sequence reads: CATSDPKTGNRELFF. CDR3 coding DNA: TGTGCCACCAGTGATCCCAAGACAGGCAATAGGGAGCTGTTTTTT.

In this sample, this clonotype turned up many times. The chain has TRBV9 and TRBJ2-1, with D perhaps given as TRBD1 or TRBD2 (6 bases each). The V end was cut by 0 bases, the J end by 9 bases, with 28 bases between. The CDR3 runs to 19 residues. Germline V gene sequence: CDR1 SGDLS, CDR2 YYNGEE. The CDR3 nucleotides are TGTGCCAGCAGCGTAGGCCCCTCCCCCGAGGGGGTTGGAGGGGGTGAGCAGTTCTTC. Residues: CASSVGPSPEGVGGGEQFF.

This clonotype showed up many times. This rearrangement joins TRBV5-1 to TRBJ1-2; D perhaps matches TRBD1 (5 bases). From germline, CDR1 is SGHRS and CDR2 YFSETQ. The V gene lost 0 bases and the J gene lost 6 bases, with 15 bases spanning the gap. The CDR3 is made up of 15 amino acids. Written as DNA, the CDR3 is TGCGCCAGCAGCTTGGGCGACAGTCCTATCAATGGCTACACCTTC. Translated, it gives CASSLGDSPINGYTF.

This clonotype was counted only a few times. The chain couples TRBV27 to TRBJ1-2, with 8 bases identical to TRBD1. V lost 5 bases, J lost 6 bases, and 14 bases stayed unmatched. Germline lookup yields CDR1 MNHEY and CDR2 SMNVEV (reference sequence). This CDR3 has 16 amino acids. The CDR3 is CASSPRTKDRGDGYTF. CDR3 nucleotides: TGTGCCAGCAGTCCGCGCACCAAAGACAGGGGAGATGGCTACACCTTC.

About this clonotype itself: A read error may be the cause here, since a much bigger clone is one base away. For the CDR3, the DNA is TGTGCCAGCAGCTTGGTGCCGGGACTAGCGGGAGAATTAGGAGATACCCAGTACTTC. Its protein product is CASSLVPGLAGELGDTQYF. This chain joins TRBV5-5 and TRBJ2-5, with 14 bases that match TRBD2. CDR3 length: 19 residues. The V gene end was trimmed by 0 bases and the J gene end by 8 bases; junction bases not matched to a gene: 15. Germline V gives CDR1 SGHKS, CDR2 YYEKEE (reference sequence).

Details on this clonotype: Given a much more abundant clone one base away, this may be a read error. The chain is built from TRBV20-1 and TRBJ2-3; D is unresolved. The end of the DNA is better explained by TRBJ1-5, so the J call may be wrong. CDR1 is DFQATT and CDR2 is SNEGSKA in the germline V gene (reference sequence). This CDR3 region has 11 residues. The DNA for the CDR3 is TGCAGTGCTAGACCCACAGATACGCAGCATTTT. Translation gives CSARPTDTQHF.

This clonotype was recorded at least ten times. Here the CDR3 reads CATQNPLARVTSTDTQYF. DNA for the CDR3: TGCGCCACCCAAAACCCTCTGGCTAGAGTTACTAGCACAGATACGCAGTATTTT. The rearrangement links TRBV4-1 to TRBJ2-3, with unresolved D. With 10 bases removed from V and 0 bases from J, the gap between germline ends came to 26 bases. This CDR3 comprises 18 residues. Per the germline V gene, CDR1 is MGHRA and CDR2 is YSYEKL.

This clonotype has ten or more counts. The V call is TRBV5-1, the J call TRBJ2-5; D is possibly TRBD1 (6 bases). Germline V gene sequence: CDR1 SGHRS, CDR2 YFSETQ. The CDR3 runs to 14 residues. V was cut by 3 bases and J by 3 bases, with 12 bases left in between. CDR3 loop: CASSYSTGKETQYF. The CDR3, as DNA: TGCGCCAGCAGCTATTCCACAGGGAAAGAGACCCAGTACTTC.

The table lists this clonotype with many counts. The rearrangement links TRBV20-1 to TRBJ2-7, with 13 bases aligning to TRBD2. Per the germline V gene, CDR1 is DFQATT and CDR2 is SNEGSKA (reference sequence). V gave up 6 bases and J gave up 4 bases; unmatched junction bases: 6. The CDR3 sequence is 14 residues long. The CDR3 spells CSALGLAGDYEQYF. The DNA for the CDR3 is TGCAGTGCCCTCGGACTAGCGGGAGATTACGAGCAGTACTTC.

This clonotype was observed many times. V and J are TRBV7-6 and TRBJ2-1, with 7 bases matching TRBD1. This CDR3 spans 15 amino acids. With V trimmed by 5 bases and J by 5 bases, 9 bases remained unmatched. Looked up from germline, CDR1 is SGHVS and CDR2 is FNYEAQ. The CDR3 DNA is TGTGCCAGCAGCACGCACAGGGGAGCAGACAATGAGCAGTTCTTC. Translating it yields CASSTHRGADNEQFF.

This clonotype has a handful of counts. The J gene is TRBJ2-3, the V gene TRBV7-2, with D unresolved. The V and J ends lost 1 base and 1 base respectively, with 15 bases between them. CDR3 length equals 17 residues. Germline CDR1 and CDR2: SGHTA and FQGNSA. In DNA form, the CDR3 reads TGTGCCAGCAGCTTAGTTCGTATCGCGCAGGGCACAGATACGCAGTATTTT. This sequence encodes CASSLVRIAQGTDTQYF.